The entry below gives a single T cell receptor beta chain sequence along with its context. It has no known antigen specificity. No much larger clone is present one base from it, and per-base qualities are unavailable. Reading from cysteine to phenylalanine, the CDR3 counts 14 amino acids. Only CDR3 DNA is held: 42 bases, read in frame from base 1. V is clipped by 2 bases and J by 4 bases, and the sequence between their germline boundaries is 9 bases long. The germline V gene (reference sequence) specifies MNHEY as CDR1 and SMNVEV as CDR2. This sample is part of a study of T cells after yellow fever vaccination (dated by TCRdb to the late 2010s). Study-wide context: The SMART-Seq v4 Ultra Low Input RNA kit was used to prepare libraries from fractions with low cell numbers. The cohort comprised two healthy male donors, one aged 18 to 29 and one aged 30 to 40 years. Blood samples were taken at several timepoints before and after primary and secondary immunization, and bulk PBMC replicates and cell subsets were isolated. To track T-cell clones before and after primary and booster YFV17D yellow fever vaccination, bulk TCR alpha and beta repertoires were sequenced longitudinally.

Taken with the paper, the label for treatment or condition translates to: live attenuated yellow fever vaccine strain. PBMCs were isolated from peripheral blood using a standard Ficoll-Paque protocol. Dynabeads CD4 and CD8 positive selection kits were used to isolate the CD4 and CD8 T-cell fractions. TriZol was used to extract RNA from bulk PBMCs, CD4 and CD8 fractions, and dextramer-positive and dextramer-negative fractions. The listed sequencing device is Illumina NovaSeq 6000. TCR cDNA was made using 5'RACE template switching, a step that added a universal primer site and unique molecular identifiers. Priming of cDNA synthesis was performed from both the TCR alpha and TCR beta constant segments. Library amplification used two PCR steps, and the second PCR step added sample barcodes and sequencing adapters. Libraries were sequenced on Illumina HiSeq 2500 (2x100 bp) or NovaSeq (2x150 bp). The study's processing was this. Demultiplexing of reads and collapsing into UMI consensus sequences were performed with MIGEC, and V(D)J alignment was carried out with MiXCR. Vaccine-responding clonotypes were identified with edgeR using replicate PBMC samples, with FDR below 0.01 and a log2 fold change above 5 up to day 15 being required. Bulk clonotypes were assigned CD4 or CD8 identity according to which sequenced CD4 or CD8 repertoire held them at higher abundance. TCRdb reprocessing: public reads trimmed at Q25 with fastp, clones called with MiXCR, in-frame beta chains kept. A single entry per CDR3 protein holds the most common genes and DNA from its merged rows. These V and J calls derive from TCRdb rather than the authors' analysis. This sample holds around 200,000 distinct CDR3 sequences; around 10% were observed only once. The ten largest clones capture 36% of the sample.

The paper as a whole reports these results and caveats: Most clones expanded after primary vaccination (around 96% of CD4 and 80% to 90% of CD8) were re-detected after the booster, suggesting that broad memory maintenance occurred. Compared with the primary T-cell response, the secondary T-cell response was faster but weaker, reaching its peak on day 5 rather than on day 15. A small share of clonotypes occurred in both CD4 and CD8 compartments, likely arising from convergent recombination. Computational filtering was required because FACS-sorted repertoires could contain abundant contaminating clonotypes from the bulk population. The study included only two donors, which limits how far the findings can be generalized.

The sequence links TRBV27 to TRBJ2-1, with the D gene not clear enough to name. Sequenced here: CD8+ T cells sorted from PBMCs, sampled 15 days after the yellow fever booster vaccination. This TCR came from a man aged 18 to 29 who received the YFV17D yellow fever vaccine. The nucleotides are TGTGCCAGCAGTTTAGGGCTGAATTACAATGAGCAGTTCTTC. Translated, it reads CASSLGLNYNEQFF.